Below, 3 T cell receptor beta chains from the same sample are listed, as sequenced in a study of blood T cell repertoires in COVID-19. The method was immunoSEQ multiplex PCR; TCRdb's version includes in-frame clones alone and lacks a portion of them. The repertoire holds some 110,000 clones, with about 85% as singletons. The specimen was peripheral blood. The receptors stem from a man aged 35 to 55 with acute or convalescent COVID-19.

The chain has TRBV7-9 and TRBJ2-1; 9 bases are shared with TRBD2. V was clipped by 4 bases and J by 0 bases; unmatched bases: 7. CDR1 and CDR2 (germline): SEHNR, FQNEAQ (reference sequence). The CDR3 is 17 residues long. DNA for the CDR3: TGTGCCAGCAGCTCCTCTTTAGCGGGAGACTCCTACAATGAGCAGTTCTTC. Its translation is CASSSSLAGDSYNEQFF.

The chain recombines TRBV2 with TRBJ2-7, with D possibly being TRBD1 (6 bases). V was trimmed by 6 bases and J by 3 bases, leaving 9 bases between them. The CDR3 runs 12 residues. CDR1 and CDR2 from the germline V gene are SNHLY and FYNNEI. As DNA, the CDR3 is TGTGCCAGCAGGTTACAGGGCTACGAGCAGTACTTC. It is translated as CASRLQGYEQYF.

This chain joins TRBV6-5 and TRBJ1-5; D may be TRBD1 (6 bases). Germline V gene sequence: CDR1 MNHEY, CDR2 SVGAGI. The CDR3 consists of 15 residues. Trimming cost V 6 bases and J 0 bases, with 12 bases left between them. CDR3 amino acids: CASRTGFFSNQPQHF. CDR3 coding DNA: TGTGCCAGCAGAACAGGGTTCTTTAGCAATCAGCCCCAGCATTTT.